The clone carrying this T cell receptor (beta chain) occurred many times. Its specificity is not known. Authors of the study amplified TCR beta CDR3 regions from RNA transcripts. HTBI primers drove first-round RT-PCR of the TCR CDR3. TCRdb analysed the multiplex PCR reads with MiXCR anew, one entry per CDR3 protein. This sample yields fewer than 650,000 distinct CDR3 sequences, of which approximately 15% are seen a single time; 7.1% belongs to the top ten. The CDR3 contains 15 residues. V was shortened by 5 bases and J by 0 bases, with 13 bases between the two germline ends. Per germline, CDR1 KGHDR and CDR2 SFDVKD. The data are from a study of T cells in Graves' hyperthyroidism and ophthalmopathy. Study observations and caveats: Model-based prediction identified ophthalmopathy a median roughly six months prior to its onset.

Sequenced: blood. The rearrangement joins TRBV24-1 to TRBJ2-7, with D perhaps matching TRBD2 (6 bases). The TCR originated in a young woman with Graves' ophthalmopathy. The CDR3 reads CATSVSGGNSYEQYF. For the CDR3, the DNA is TGTGCCACCAGTGTTAGTGGCGGGAACTCCTACGAGCAGTACTTC.